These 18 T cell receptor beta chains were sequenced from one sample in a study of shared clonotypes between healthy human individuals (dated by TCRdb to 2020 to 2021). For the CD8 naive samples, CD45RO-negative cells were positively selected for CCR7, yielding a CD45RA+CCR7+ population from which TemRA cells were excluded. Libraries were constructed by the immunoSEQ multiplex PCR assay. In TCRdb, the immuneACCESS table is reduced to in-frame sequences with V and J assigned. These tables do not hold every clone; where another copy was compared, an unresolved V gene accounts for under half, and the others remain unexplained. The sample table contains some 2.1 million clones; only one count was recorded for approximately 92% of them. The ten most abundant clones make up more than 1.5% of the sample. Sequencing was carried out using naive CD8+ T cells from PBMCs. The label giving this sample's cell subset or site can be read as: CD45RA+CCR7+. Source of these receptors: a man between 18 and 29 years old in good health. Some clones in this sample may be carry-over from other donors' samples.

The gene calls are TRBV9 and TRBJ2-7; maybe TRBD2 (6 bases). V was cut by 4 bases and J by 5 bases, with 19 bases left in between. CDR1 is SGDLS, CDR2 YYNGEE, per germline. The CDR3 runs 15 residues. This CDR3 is CASSPGGKLRNEQYF. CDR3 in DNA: TGTGCCAGCAGCCCTGGGGGGAAATTGAGGAACGAGCAGTACTTC.

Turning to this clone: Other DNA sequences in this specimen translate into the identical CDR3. For the CDR3, the DNA is TGTGCCAGCAGTTTATTGGGGGGGAATCAGCCCCAGCATTTT. Its protein product is CASSLLGGNQPQHF. V usage is TRBV27 and J usage is TRBJ1-5, with D perhaps matching TRBD1 (5 bases). The CDR3 loop spans 14 amino acids. Trimming took 1 base from V and 4 from J, leaving 8 bases between them. Germline V lookup: CDR1 MNHEY, CDR2 SMNVEV (reference sequence).

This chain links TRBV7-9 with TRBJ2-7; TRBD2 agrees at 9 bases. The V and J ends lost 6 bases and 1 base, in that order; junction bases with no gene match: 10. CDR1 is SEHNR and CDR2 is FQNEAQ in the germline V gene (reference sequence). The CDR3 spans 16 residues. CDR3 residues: CASSHPALAGSYEQYF. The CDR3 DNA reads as TGTGCCAGCAGTCATCCCGCCCTAGCGGGGTCCTACGAGCAGTACTTC.

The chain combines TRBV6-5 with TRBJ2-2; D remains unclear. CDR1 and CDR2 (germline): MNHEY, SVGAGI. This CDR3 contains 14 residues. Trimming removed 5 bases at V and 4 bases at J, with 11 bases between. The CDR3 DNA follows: TGTGCCAGCAGTCCGGACCCTGGCACCGGGGAGCTGTTTTTT. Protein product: CASSPDPGTGELFF.

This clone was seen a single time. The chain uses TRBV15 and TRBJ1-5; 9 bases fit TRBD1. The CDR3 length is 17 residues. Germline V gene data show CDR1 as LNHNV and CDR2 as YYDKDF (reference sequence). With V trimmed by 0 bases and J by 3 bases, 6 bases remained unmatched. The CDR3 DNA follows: TGTGCCACCAGCAGAGAGCGGGGACAGGGACCCAATCAGCCCCAGCATTTT. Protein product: CATSRERGQGPNQPQHF.

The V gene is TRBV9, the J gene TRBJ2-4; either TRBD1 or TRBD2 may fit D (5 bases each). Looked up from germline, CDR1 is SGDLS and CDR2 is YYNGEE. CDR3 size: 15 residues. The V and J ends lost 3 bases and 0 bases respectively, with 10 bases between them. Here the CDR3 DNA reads TGTGCCAGCAGCGCTTCCGGGACAGCCAAAAACATTCAGTACTTC. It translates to CASSASGTAKNIQYF.

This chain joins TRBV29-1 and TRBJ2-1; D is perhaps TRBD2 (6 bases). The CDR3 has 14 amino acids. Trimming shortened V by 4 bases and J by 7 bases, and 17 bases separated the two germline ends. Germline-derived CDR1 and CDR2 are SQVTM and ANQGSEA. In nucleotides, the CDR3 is TGCAGCGTTGTCAGCACGGGAGTCGGGAATGAGCAGTTCTTC. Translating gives CSVVSTGVGNEQFF.

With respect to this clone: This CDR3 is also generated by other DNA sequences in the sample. CDR3 nucleotide sequence: TGTGCCAGCAGTTTACTTTTGGGCACTGAAGCTTTCTTT. Amino acid sequence: CASSLLLGTEAFF. The V and J genes are TRBV27 and TRBJ1-1; D ambiguous. Germline V lookup: CDR1 MNHEY, CDR2 SMNVEV (reference sequence). This CDR3 is built from 13 residues. Trimming stripped 2 bases from V and 4 bases from J, with 8 bases between.

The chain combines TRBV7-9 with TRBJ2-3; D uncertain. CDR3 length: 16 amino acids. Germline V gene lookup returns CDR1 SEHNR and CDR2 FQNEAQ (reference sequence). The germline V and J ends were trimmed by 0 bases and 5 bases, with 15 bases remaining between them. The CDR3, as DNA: TGTGCCAGCAGCTTAGCGGGGTGGGGTAAGGAAGATACGCAGTATTTT. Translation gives CASSLAGWGKEDTQYF.

The CDR3: CASSARDPRQPQHF. The DNA for the CDR3 is TGTGCCAGCAGCGCTAGGGATCCGCGGCAGCCCCAGCATTTT. The V and J genes are TRBV21-1 and TRBJ1-5. TRBV21-1 is designated a pseudogene. CDR3 length: 14 residues.

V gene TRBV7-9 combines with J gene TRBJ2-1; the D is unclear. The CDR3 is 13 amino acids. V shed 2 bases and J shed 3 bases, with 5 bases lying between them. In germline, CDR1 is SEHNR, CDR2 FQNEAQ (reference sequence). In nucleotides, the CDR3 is TGTGCCAGCAGCTTATTAATCTACAATGAGCAGTTCTTC. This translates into CASSLLIYNEQFF.

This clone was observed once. DNA of the CDR3: TGTGCCAGCAGCCCGGGACTAGCGGATTCTAGGTACAATGAGCAGTTCTTC. Its translation is CASSPGLADSRYNEQFF. The rearrangement uses TRBV7-9 and TRBJ2-1; 11 nucleotides agree with TRBD2. The CDR3 has 17 amino acids. Germline V gene sequence: CDR1 SEHNR, CDR2 FQNEAQ (reference sequence). After removal of 5 bases from V and 4 bases from J, the junction contained 10 bases not matched to a gene.

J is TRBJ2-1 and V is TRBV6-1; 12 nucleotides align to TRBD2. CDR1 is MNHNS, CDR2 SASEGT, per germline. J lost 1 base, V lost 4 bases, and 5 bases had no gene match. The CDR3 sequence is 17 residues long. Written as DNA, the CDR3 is TGTGCCAGCAGTGGAGTTGGGACTAGCGGGTCCTACAATGAGCAGTTCTTC. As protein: CASSGVGTSGSYNEQFF.

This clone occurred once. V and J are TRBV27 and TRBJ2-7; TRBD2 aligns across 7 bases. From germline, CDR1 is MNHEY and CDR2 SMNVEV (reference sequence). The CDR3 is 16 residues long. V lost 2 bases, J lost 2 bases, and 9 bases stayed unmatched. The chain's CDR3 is CASSLIGQRGTYEQYF. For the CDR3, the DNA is TGTGCCAGCAGTTTAATTGGTCAGCGGGGTACCTACGAGCAGTACTTC.

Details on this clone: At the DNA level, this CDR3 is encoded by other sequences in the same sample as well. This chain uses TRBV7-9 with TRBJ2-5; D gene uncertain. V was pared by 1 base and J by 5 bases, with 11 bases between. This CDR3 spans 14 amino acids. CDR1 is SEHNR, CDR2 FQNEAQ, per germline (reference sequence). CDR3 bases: TGTGCCAGCAGCTTAGGTGGGGTGCGCGAGACCCAGTACTTC. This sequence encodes CASSLGGVRETQYF. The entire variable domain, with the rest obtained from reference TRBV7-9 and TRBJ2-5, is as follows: DTGVSQNPRHKITKRGQNVTFRCDPISEHNRLYWYRQTLGQGPEFLTYFQNEAQLEKSRLLSDRFSAERPKGSFSTLEIQRTEQGDSAMYLCASSLGGVRETQYFGPGTRLLVL.

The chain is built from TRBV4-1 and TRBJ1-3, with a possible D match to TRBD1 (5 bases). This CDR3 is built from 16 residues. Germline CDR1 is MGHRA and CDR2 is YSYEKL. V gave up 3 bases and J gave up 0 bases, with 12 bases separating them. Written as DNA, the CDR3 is TGCGCCAGCAGCCAGGGACCGATCCTCTCTGGAAACACCATATATTTT. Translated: CASSQGPILSGNTIYF.

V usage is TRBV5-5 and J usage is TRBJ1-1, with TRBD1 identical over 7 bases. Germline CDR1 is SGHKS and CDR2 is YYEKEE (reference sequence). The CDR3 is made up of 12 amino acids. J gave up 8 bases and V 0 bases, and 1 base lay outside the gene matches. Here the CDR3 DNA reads TGTGCCAGCAGCTTGGGGGGACAGGAAGCTTTCTTT. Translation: CASSLGGQEAFF.

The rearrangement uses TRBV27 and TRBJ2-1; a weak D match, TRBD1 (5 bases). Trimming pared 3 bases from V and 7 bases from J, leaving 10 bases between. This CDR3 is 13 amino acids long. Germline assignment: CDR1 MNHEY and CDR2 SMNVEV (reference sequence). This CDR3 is CASSFNRWNEQFF. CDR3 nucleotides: TGTGCCAGCAGTTTTAACAGGTGGAATGAGCAGTTCTTC.